The sequence of this T cell receptor beta chain was determined in a study of beta chain features in type 1 diabetes. All of the isolated RNA was reverse transcribed, so expressed TCRB transcripts were sequenced. Average reads for naive, central memory and regulatory T cell samples were about 3.57 million. Profiled with immunoSEQ multiplex PCR; TCRdb holds only in-frame clones, not every one. This repertoire shows a few hundred thousand clones, 9.6% found once; its top ten account for approximately 0.035%. V was shortened by 0 bases and J by 5 bases, with 8 bases between the two germline ends. The length of the CDR3 is 14 residues. Germline V CDR1 and CDR2: MGHDK, SYGVNS. Each of the sorted populations had a purity greater than 98%.

Sequenced material: naive CD4+ T cells from blood. This chain uses TRBV25-1 with TRBJ2-1; D is perhaps TRBD1 (5 bases). The sequence derives from a woman between 18 and 29 years old in good health. CDR3 sequence (DNA): TGTGCCAGCAGTGAATATAGACAGAACAATGAGCAGTTCTTC. This codes for CASSEYRQNNEQFF.